A single T cell receptor beta chain is shown here with its context. Its antigen remains unidentified. Base quality data are lacking; no much larger clone is found one base away. Reading from cysteine to phenylalanine, the CDR3 counts 13 amino acids. The only DNA kept is the CDR3, 39 bases in frame from the first base. The junction carries 7 bases between V and J, which are trimmed by 4 bases and 4 bases respectively. From a lookup of the germline V gene (reference sequence), CDR1 and CDR2 are MNHNY and SVGAGI. The data derive from a study of T cell repertoires in cytomegalovirus infection (dated by TCRdb to between 2018 and 2020). In the study overall: Peptide stimulations targeted recently identified HLA-C-restricted CMV epitopes, whose presentation resists viral immunomodulation, together with well-studied HLA-B-restricted epitopes. The HLA type of each donor mattered for the analysis, because public TCR beta signatures pointed to carriage of CMV infection along with the matching HLA type.

Instrument used: Illumina HiSeq 1500. TCRdb reanalyzed the raw reads on its own, using fastp at Q25 for trimming and MiXCR for clone calling, and kept in-frame beta chains. For every CDR3 protein sequence, its rows merge into one entry that carries the most common genes and DNA. Here the sample has approximately 910,000 distinct CDR3 sequences; around 31% occur a single time. The biggest ten clones account for about 14% of the sample. The sample's treatment or condition, from its label and the paper: in vitro stimulation with specific CMV peptide epitopes to enrich CMV-specific T cells. Paper-wide results and their limitations: Cumulative frequency of public TCR beta family members discriminated carriers of CMV infection plus the relevant HLA type in this cohort and an independent approximately 370-donor cohort. The ex vivo response was dominated by HLA-C-restricted CMV-specific TCR beta clonotypes, and the single most frequent clonotype in two of eight donors was supplied by these HLA-C-restricted clonotypes.

The sample consisted of cultured CD8+ T cells from PBMCs, taken from culture after CMV antigen stimulation. The chain is made from TRBV6-6 and TRBJ1-4; no confident D gene assignment can be made. The receptor comes from a human donor in good health (CMV status not recorded). Some clones in this sample may be carry-over from other donors' samples. Here the CDR3 is given as CASSSSFNEKLFF. The nucleotides are TGTGCCAGCAGTTCGTCCTTTAATGAAAAACTGTTTTTT.